Listed below are T cell receptor beta chains from one sample, sequenced in a study of cytomegalovirus exposure and HLA in healthy donors. Assay: immunoSEQ multiplex PCR; the TCRdb copy retains only in-frame clones and omits some. The sample yields roughly 200,000 clones, roughly 90% seen once. Input material: PBMCs. The receptors were sampled from a woman younger than 30 in good health and CMV-seronegative. Both conserved end residues are part of each CDR3. A D gene is named only where the DNA matches it firmly. Some rows mark clone size as missing; the rest say once, few, many or name a class of expanded clone.

>-|TRBJ2-6|TRBV6-4|TRBD2
TGTGCCAGCAGTGACTCAGGACTAGCGCCCTCTGGGGCCAACGTCCTGACTTTC
CASSDSGLAPSGANVLTF
>-|TRBJ1-2|TRBV27|-
TGTGCCAGCAGCCTGATGGGGGCGAACTATGGCTACACCTTC
CASSLMGANYGYTF
>-|TRBJ2-7|TRBV4-1|-
TGCGCCAGCAGCCGGATTCTAGTAGCCCAGACCTACGAGCAGTACTTC
CASSRILVAQTYEQYF
>-|TRBJ1-4|TRBV6-5|-
TGTGCCAGCAGGAGTCCGGGACAAGCTAATGAAAAACTGTTTTTT
CASRSPGQANEKLFF
>-|TRBJ2-7|TRBV11-2|TRBD1
TGTGCCAGCAGCGCGGGACAGGGGGCTTCCTACGAGCAGTACTTC
CASSAGQGASYEQYF
>few|TRBJ2-5|TRBV9|-
TGTGCCAGCAGCGTATCGTTCCAAGAGACCCAGTACTTC
CASSVSFQETQYF
>-|TRBJ1-4|TRBV5-1|-
TGCGCCAGCAGCTTGGGGACGGGGGGTGAAAAACTGTTTTTT
CASSLGTGGEKLFF
>-|TRBJ2-5|TRBV7-8|-
TGTGCCAGCAGTCAACAGGAGTACCAAGAGACCCAGTACTTC
CASSQQEYQETQYF
>-|TRBJ2-5|TRBV4-3|TRBD2
TGCGCCAGCAGCCCACGACTAGCGGCCCCTGGGGAGACCCAGTACTTC
CASSPRLAAPGETQYF
>-|TRBJ2-2|TRBV18|TRBD2
TGTGCCAGCTCACCTACAATTCCACGACTAGCGGGGACCGCGAGGACCGGGGAGCTGTTTTTT
CASSPTIPRLAGTARTGELFF
>-|TRBJ1-2|TRBV7-2|TRBD1
TGTGCCAGCAGCGAGAGCCACAGGGGATCGGACGGCTACACCTTC
CASSESHRGSDGYTF
>-|TRBJ2-1|TRBV4-1|TRBD1
TGCGCCAGCAGCCACGGACAGGGGGGACCGTTCTTC
CASSHGQGGPFF
>-|TRBJ2-1|TRBV5-1|-
TGCGCCAGCAGCCCGGCTCAGGGCTACAATGAGCAGTTCTTC
CASSPAQGYNEQFF
>once|TRBJ2-5|TRBV5-1|TRBD1
TGCGCCAGCAGTGGAGGGGACAGGGTACAAGAGACCCAGTACTTC
CASSGGDRVQETQYF
>-|TRBJ2-1|TRBV5-1|TRBD1
TGCGCCAGCAGCCCGGGACAGACCTACAATGAGCAGTTCTTC
CASSPGQTYNEQFF
>-|TRBJ2-7|TRBV27|TRBD1
TGTGCCAGCAGTTTATTGGGGACAGGTCCCTACGAGCAGTACTTC
CASSLLGTGPYEQYF
>-|TRBJ2-3|TRBV14|TRBD2
TGTGCCAGCAGGCCTAGCGGGGCCACAGATACGCAGTATTTT
CASRPSGATDTQYF
>once|TRBJ1-5|TRBV19|-
TGTGCCAGTAGTGCAGTCCACCTTAGCAATCAGCCCCAGCATTTT
CASSAVHLSNQPQHF
>-|TRBJ2-5|TRBV10-1|TRBD2
TGCGCCAGCAGCGTTCTAGCGGGAGGGCCGGTGGAGACCCAGTACTTC
CASSVLAGGPVETQYF
>-|TRBJ1-3|TRBV5-6|-
TGTGCCAGCAGCTCGGTTGGAAACACCATATATTTT
CASSSVGNTIYF
>-|TRBJ1-2|TRBV4-3|-
TGCGCCAGCAGCCAAGGACTGATTTCATCACGAGATGGCTACACCTTC
CASSQGLISSRDGYTF
>-|TRBJ2-5|TRBV7-2|-
TGTGCCAGCAGCTTAGTATTTCGGGGCGGAGGGGAGACCCAGTACTTC
CASSLVFRGGGETQYF
>-|TRBJ2-7|TRBV4-2|-
TGTGCCAGCAGCCAAGAGATTTCCTACGAGCAGTACTTC
CASSQEISYEQYF
>-|TRBJ2-7|TRBV14|-
TGTGCCAGCAGCCCCACCTACGACGAGCAGTACTTC
CASSPTYDEQYF
>-|TRBJ2-1|TRBV7-3|TRBD2
TGTGCCAGCAGCTTAAACCCCGGGACTAGGGGGTACAATGAGCAGTTCTTC
CASSLNPGTRGYNEQFF
>once|TRBJ1-2|TRBV9|TRBD1
TGTGCCAGCAGCGTCCCGGGACAGGGTGTTTTCACCTTC
CASSVPGQGVFTF
>-|TRBJ2-7|TRBV29-1|-
TGCAGCGTTGTACCCAGTGCCTACGAGCAGTACTTC
CSVVPSAYEQYF
>-|TRBJ2-1|TRBV5-6|TRBD2
TGTGCCAGCAGCTTTGGCGGGGGGTCCCGAAGTGAGCAGTTCTTC
CASSFGGGSRSEQFF
>-|TRBJ2-1|TRBV4-1|-
TGCGCCAGCAGCGTCACTAGCTCCCAAGGCAATGAGCAGTTCTTC
CASSVTSSQGNEQFF
>once|TRBJ2-2|TRBV11-2|-
TGTGCCAGCAGCTTAGATCTGGCAGGGGTGAACACCGGGGAGCTGTTTTTT
CASSLDLAGVNTGELFF
>-|TRBJ1-2|TRBV10-3|TRBD1
TGTGCCATCAGTGAGTCTAGACAGGGCTTTAACTATGGCTACACCTTC
CAISESRQGFNYGYTF
>-|TRBJ2-4|TRBV5-4|TRBD1
TGTGCCAGCAGCCCACAGGGGGCGGCCAAAAACATTCAGTACTTC
CASSPQGAAKNIQYF
>-|TRBJ2-5|TRBV5-5|TRBD2
TGTGCCAGCAGCTTGTTCGGTGCGGGAGGAGGGCAAGAGACCCAGTACTTC
CASSLFGAGGGQETQYF
>-|TRBJ1-1|TRBV13|-
TGTGCCAGCAGCTTCCTCAGGGGCCCCCGCGACACTGAAGCTTTCTTT
CASSFLRGPRDTEAFF
>once|TRBJ2-7|TRBV7-8|TRBD2
TGTGCCAGCAGCTTAGCCCCAGGACTAGTTGGCGAGCAGTACTTC
CASSLAPGLVGEQYF
>few|TRBJ1-1|TRBV5-1|-
TGCGCCAGCAGCTCCTTAGACGGGGGTTGGACTGAAGCTTTCTTT
CASSSLDGGWTEAFF
>few|TRBJ2-3|TRBV27|TRBD1
TGTGCCAGCAGTCGTCCGGGACAGGACACAGATACGCAGTATTTT
CASSRPGQDTDTQYF
>once|TRBJ1-5|TRBV6-1|-
TGTGCCAGCAGAACAGGTAACAATCAGCCCCAGCATTTT
CASRTGNNQPQHF
>-|TRBJ2-1|TRBV15|-
TGTGCCACCAGTCCTACTAGGGACAATGAGCAGTTCTTC
CATSPTRDNEQFF
>-|TRBJ1-1|TRBV5-4|-
TGTGCCAGCAGTCTCAAAGGGGGGAACACTGAAGCTTTCTTT
CASSLKGGNTEAFF
>-|TRBJ1-2|TRBV7-2|TRBD1
TGTGCCAGCAGCATATCGACAGGGAACTATGGCTACACCTTC
CASSISTGNYGYTF
>once|TRBJ1-2|TRBV11-3|TRBD1
TGTGCCAGCAGCTTAGGGACAGGCACCAGTCGCTATGGCTACACCTTC
CASSLGTGTSRYGYTF
>once|TRBJ2-1|TRBV5-1|TRBD2
TGCGCCAGTCGAGCGGGAGGGATCAATGAGCAGTTCTTC
CASRAGGINEQFF
>-|TRBJ2-7|TRBV6-6|TRBD1
TGTGCCAGCAGTTACTCGGGACAGACATACGAGCAGTACTTC
CASSYSGQTYEQYF
>-|TRBJ2-3|TRBV9|-
TGTGCCAGCAGCCGGTGGGCCGATACGCAGTATTTT
CASSRWADTQYF